A single sample gave rise to the 5 T cell receptor beta chains below, sequenced in a study of blood T cells in healthy people across ages. Primed by a sample-barcoded 5' primer and a J-beta primer mix, a second PCR proceeded for about 7 to 11 cycles. One entry per CDR3 protein results from TCRdb running MiXCR on the 5' RACE reads. The sample includes more than 500,000 distinct CDR3 sequences, approximately 30% seen only once; the top ten take around a sixth. The sample consisted of blood. These receptors were collected from a woman in her sixties or seventies in good health.

The J gene is TRBJ2-1, the V gene TRBV11-1; D is possibly TRBD2 (6 bases). Germline assignment: CDR1 SGHAT and CDR2 FQDESV (reference sequence). Trimming took 5 bases from V and 3 from J, leaving 11 bases between them. The CDR3 totals 14 residues. The CDR3 DNA reads as TGTGCCAGCAGCCCAAGCGGGCGCTACAATGAGCAGTTCTTC. Protein sequence: CASSPSGRYNEQFF.

The J gene is TRBJ2-7, the V gene TRBV5-1; 7 nucleotides line up with TRBD2. There are 14 residues in the CDR3. Germline CDR1 SGHRS, CDR2 YFSETQ. Trimming took 2 bases from V and 0 from J; bases not matched to a gene: 2. The CDR3 protein is CASSFSGASYEQYF. The CDR3 DNA sequence: TGCGCCAGCAGCTTCAGCGGGGCCTCCTACGAGCAGTACTTC.

This clonotype was observed a handful of times. V is TRBV5-1 and J is TRBJ2-1; a weak D match, TRBD1 (6 bases). The CDR3 loop spans 15 amino acids. In germline, CDR1 is SGHRS, CDR2 YFSETQ. V was clipped by 6 bases and J by 0 bases, with 13 bases between them. For the CDR3, the DNA is TGCGCCAGCACCACTTCGACAGGCTCCTACAATGAGCAGTTCTTC. This translates into CASTTSTGSYNEQFF.

This sequence joins TRBV12-3 or TRBV12-4 and TRBJ2-3; D might be TRBD1 or TRBD2, each matching 5 bases. V was clipped by 6 bases and J by 0 bases, with 16 bases between them. The CDR3 loop spans 16 amino acids. CDR3 DNA sequence: TGTGCCAGCAGCCCTAAGGGGCGGACTAGCACAGATACGCAGTATTTT. Its translation: CASSPKGRTSTDTQYF.

This clonotype was observed many times. This chain joins TRBV7-2 and TRBJ2-5, with TRBD1 as a possible D gene (6 bases). Germline CDR1 SGHTA, CDR2 FQGNSA. This CDR3 spans 14 amino acids. V was trimmed by 1 base and J by 2 bases, leaving 8 bases between them. CDR3 in DNA: TGTGCCAGCAGCTTAGTTAGGGGGCAAGAGACCCAGTACTTC. It codes for CASSLVRGQETQYF.